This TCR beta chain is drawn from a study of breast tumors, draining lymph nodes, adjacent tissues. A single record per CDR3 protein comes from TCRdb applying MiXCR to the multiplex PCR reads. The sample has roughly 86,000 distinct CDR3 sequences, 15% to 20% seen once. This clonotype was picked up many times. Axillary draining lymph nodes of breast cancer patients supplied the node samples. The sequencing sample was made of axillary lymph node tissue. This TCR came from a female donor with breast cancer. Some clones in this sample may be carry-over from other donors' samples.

CDR3: CASSLNRPTDTQYF. CDR3 bases: TGTGCCAGCAGTTTGAACAGACCCACAGATACGCAGTATTTT. The rearrangement links TRBV27 to TRBJ2-3; D not certain. V shed 3 bases and J shed 2 bases, with 9 bases lying between them. The CDR3 has 14 amino acids. CDR1 is MNHEY and CDR2 is SMNVEV in the germline V gene (reference sequence).